This TCR beta chain stems from a study of cytotoxic CD8 clonotypes in ibrutinib-treated CLL. Overall study context: It was after a median 12 months of treatment, range 6 to 36, that response samples were taken. Mean yields were 255,043 productive templates and 80,000 to 95,000 productive rearrangements per sample.

Method: immunoSEQ multiplex PCR; TCRdb's copy keeps in-frame clones and lacks some. The sample holds roughly 160,000 clones, 81% seen once. V gave up 6 bases and J gave up 8 bases; unmatched junction bases: 18. CDR3 length: 18 residues. Germline-derived CDR1 and CDR2 are ENHRY and SYGVKD. TCR beta libraries used 2 to 2.5 micrograms of genomic DNA from cryopreserved PBMCs. The sequencing used PBMCs, collected after 12 months of ibrutinib treatment. The chain combines TRBV10-3 with TRBJ2-4; TRBD1 aligns across 11 bases. The receptor comes from a human donor with chronic lymphocytic leukemia. CDR3 DNA: TGTGCCATCAGGGACGCGTCGCGGACAGGGGGCGAAGGGCACATTCAGTACTTC. This codes for CAIRDASRTGGEGHIQYF.